Shown below are 16 T cell receptor beta chains from a single sample sequenced in a study of blood T cell repertoires in COVID-19. Only in-frame clones appear in the TCRdb table, and some are missing; sequencing was by immunoSEQ multiplex PCR. Among around 130,000 clones, approximately 82% were seen once, and the ten largest hold roughly 10%. The sample was peripheral blood. Receptors originate from a middle-aged man with active or convalescent COVID-19.

The chain combines TRBV9 with TRBJ2-7, with 9 bases fitting TRBD1. Germline loops: CDR1 SGDLS, CDR2 YYNGEE. With 2 bases clipped from V and 3 bases from J, the junction kept 3 bases outside the gene matches. This CDR3 has 14 amino acids. The CDR3 sequence is CASSVRDRVYEQYF. The CDR3 nucleotides read TGTGCCAGCAGCGTCCGGGACAGGGTCTACGAGCAGTACTTC.

There are a few counts of this clone. The J gene is TRBJ1-2, the V gene TRBV3-1 (or the pseudogene TRBV3-2), with TRBD1 matching over 8 bases. With 0 bases clipped from V and 8 bases from J, the junction kept 11 bases outside the gene matches. The V gene's germline CDR1 is LGHDT and CDR2 YNNKEL (reference sequence). This CDR3 is built from 16 residues. CDR3 sequence (DNA): TGTGCCAGCAGCCAAGATCAGGGCAGGGGGCGGCGGGGCTACACCTTC. Its translation is CASSQDQGRGRRGYTF.

This clone appeared a single time. V gene TRBV20-1 combines with J gene TRBJ2-3, with a weak D call TRBD2 (7 bases). Germline CDR1 reads DFQATT; CDR2 reads SNEGSKA (reference sequence). This CDR3 is built from 16 residues. The V gene lost 3 bases and the J gene lost 0 bases, with 16 bases spanning the gap. Written as DNA, the CDR3 is TGCAGTGCTAGTCGGAGGGGGGGCCTCAGCACAGATACGCAGTATTTT. As protein: CSASRRGGLSTDTQYF.

The CDR3 DNA reads as TGTGCCAGCAGCCCGATTGGACTAGCGGGGGGGGAGACCCAGTACTTC. This gives the protein CASSPIGLAGGETQYF. J is TRBJ2-5 and V is TRBV7-2; 15 bases are shared with TRBD2. The CDR3 is 16 residues long. Trimming cost V 5 bases and J 5 bases; bases outside gene matches: 6. Germline assignment: CDR1 SGHTA and CDR2 FQGNSA. Complete variable domain (other parts from reference TRBV7-2 and TRBJ2-5): GAGVSQSPSNKVTEKGKDVELRCDPISGHTALYWYRQSLGQGLEFLIYFQGNSAPDKSGLPSDRFSAERTGGSVSTLTIQRTQQEDSAVYLCASSPIGLAGGETQYFGPGTRLLVL.

The J gene is TRBJ1-2, the V gene TRBV18, with 10 bases fitting TRBD1. CDR1 and CDR2 from the germline V gene are KGHSH and LQKENI. With V trimmed by 2 bases and J by 2 bases, 5 bases remained unmatched. The CDR3 is 16 amino acids. The CDR3 region is CASSPMGQGTNYGYTF. CDR3 nucleotide sequence: TGTGCCAGCTCACCAATGGGACAGGGGACAAACTATGGCTACACCTTC.

The V and J genes are TRBV7-2 and TRBJ2-5; 8 positions agree with TRBD1. CDR3 length: 16 amino acids. The germline gives CDR1 SGHTA, CDR2 FQGNSA. V was clipped by 4 bases and J by 2 bases; unmatched bases: 9. The CDR3 region is CASSWQQGGGQETQYF. The CDR3 bases are TGTGCCAGCAGCTGGCAACAGGGGGGAGGTCAAGAGACCCAGTACTTC.

The chain recombines TRBV6-1 with TRBJ1-5; 7 nucleotides line up with TRBD1. The ends lost 2 bases at V and 6 bases at J; junction bases unmatched: 10. CDR1 and CDR2 (germline): MNHNS, SASEGT. This CDR3 region has 16 residues. The CDR3 loop is CASSELAGGFGQPQHF. Here the CDR3 DNA reads TGTGCCAGCAGTGAATTGGCAGGGGGTTTCGGTCAGCCCCAGCATTTT.

The chain has TRBV19 and TRBJ1-1; possible D gene TRBD1, 6 bases. Trimming shortened V by 3 bases and J by 6 bases, and 20 bases separated the two germline ends. The CDR3 runs to 16 residues. CDR1 is LNHDA and CDR2 is SQIVND in the germline V gene (reference sequence). The CDR3 DNA sequence: TGTGCCAGTAGTATTCCCATCGACACAGGGTTCCCTGAAGCTTTCTTT. Its protein is CASSIPIDTGFPEAFF.

CDR3: CASSQTGLRAAFF. In DNA, the CDR3 is TGTGCCAGCAGTCAAACAGGGCTAAGGGCTGCTTTCTTT. This chain connects TRBV7-2 to TRBJ1-1, with D possibly being TRBD1 (6 bases). This CDR3 is 13 amino acids long. Germline V gene lookup returns CDR1 SGHTA and CDR2 FQGNSA. Deletions cut 6 bases from V and 11 bases from J, with 19 bases between.

The rearrangement joins TRBV3-1 (or the pseudogene TRBV3-2) to TRBJ2-7, with 8 bases aligning to TRBD1. CDR1 and CDR2 (germline): LGHDT, YNNKEL (reference sequence). CDR3 length: 15 amino acids. The V gene end was trimmed by 6 bases and the J gene end by 0 bases; junction bases not matched to a gene: 7. CDR3 nucleotides: TGTGCCAGCAGGGGACAGGTCAACCCCTCCTACGAGCAGTACTTC. It translates to CASRGQVNPSYEQYF.

The chain employs TRBV6-5 and TRBJ2-3; TRBD1 agrees at 7 bases. The CDR3 has 16 residues. Germline CDR1 and CDR2: MNHEY and SVGAGI. The ends lost 0 bases at V and 4 bases at J; junction bases unmatched: 7. CDR3 region: CASSYSTGPLPDTQYF. CDR3 coding DNA: TGTGCCAGCAGTTACTCGACAGGGCCTCTCCCAGATACGCAGTATTTT.

This chain uses TRBV27 with TRBJ2-7; TRBD2 matches at 9 bases. The V gene's germline CDR1 is MNHEY and CDR2 SMNVEV (reference sequence). The ends lost 0 bases at V and 2 bases at J; junction bases unmatched: 5. This CDR3 has 16 amino acids. As DNA, the CDR3 is TGTGCCAGCAGTTTATCCGGTAGCGGGGGTACCTACGAGCAGTACTTC. Translation: CASSLSGSGGTYEQYF.

The CDR3 nucleotides read TGTGCCAGCAGTTATGACAGCTCGGGCGGCTACACCTTC. Amino acids: CASSYDSSGGYTF. This chain connects TRBV12-3 or TRBV12-4 to TRBJ1-2, with D possibly matching TRBD1 (5 bases). The CDR3 runs to 13 residues. The ends were cut back, 4 bases at V and 8 bases at J, with 14 bases in the middle.

The chain employs TRBV7-2 and TRBJ2-1, with 12 nucleotides matching TRBD2. Germline values: CDR1 SGHTA, CDR2 FQGNSA. Losses at the gene ends were 2 bases for V and 9 bases for J; bases not matched to a gene: 11. The CDR3 totals 17 residues. CDR3 in amino acids: CASSLISSGGGLSEQFF. In nucleotides, the CDR3 is TGTGCCAGCAGCTTAATCTCTAGCGGGGGGGGCCTCAGTGAGCAGTTCTTC.

The chain employs TRBV6-5 and TRBJ1-3, with a weak D call TRBD1 (6 bases). V lost 7 bases, J lost 2 bases, and 12 bases lay in between. Germline V lookup: CDR1 MNHEY, CDR2 SVGAGI. The CDR3 totals 14 residues. This CDR3 reads CASTQDSPGNTIYF. The CDR3, as DNA: TGTGCCAGCACCCAGGACAGCCCTGGAAACACCATATATTTT.

The rearrangement uses TRBV7-9 and TRBJ1-6; D is unclear. Germline assignment: CDR1 SEHNR and CDR2 FQNEAQ (reference sequence). V was clipped by 5 bases and J by 0 bases, with 14 bases between them. This CDR3 contains 17 residues. CDR3 amino acids: CASSDRRISSYNSPLHF. Here the CDR3 DNA reads TGTGCCAGCAGCGACCGCAGGATAAGCTCCTATAATTCACCCCTCCACTTT.